This TCR beta chain comes out of a study of Ad26.COV2.S vaccination and SARS-CoV-2 variants. Study information: Donor was assigned to the Ad26.COV2.S arm of trial COV1001. General study results and limits: Responses of T cells in total may have been underestimated by the TCR breadth and depth analyses. Spike-specific TCR breadth in vaccine recipients exceeded that seen in placebo recipients.

The treatment here: some 20 received Ad26.COV2.S at low or high dose, single or two shots; 5 received placebo; per-sample allocation not given. Each sample was drawn 63 days after the first injection (of vaccine or placebo). The repertoire was sequenced with immunoSEQ multiplex PCR; TCRdb's copy has only in-frame clones and lacks some. Among about 410,000 clones listed, approximately 92% were seen once. Remarks on this clone: Its antigen remains unidentified.

The V and J ends lost 2 bases and 5 bases, in that order; junction bases with no gene match: 0. Germline loops: CDR1 MNHEY, CDR2 SVGAGI. The CDR3 is made up of 13 amino acids. This specimen was peripheral blood, taken in a trial of Ad26.COV2.S vaccine versus placebo. This sequence joins TRBV6-5 and TRBJ2-7, with 10 bases that match TRBD2. This TCR came from a person aged 18-60 years who received the Ad26.COV2.S COVID-19 vaccine or a placebo. The CDR3 is CASSYGTSDEQYF. The CDR3 DNA is TGTGCCAGCAGTTACGGGACTAGCGACGAGCAGTACTTC.